The 14 T cell receptor beta chains given below trace back to one sample, sequenced in a study of T cells expressing NK-cell markers. From its re-call of the 5' RACE reads, TCRdb lists each CDR3 protein once, without DNA. Its table records approximately 420,000 distinct CDR3 sequences. Sequenced input: blood T cells: a sorted CD56 or NKG2C T cell subset, CD4+ or CD8+ T cells, or bulk PBMC T cells (not recorded which). These receptor sequences come from a woman aged 45 to 65 in good health.

The chain links TRBV20-1 to TRBJ2-5; there is no DNA to check the TCRdb D call of TRBD2. The CDR3 is made up of 13 amino acids. The germline gives CDR1 DFQATT, CDR2 SNEGSKA (reference sequence). CDR3 amino acids: CSASAGYQETQYF.

The chain combines TRBV7-9 with TRBJ2-3; TCRdb calls TRBD2, which cannot be checked without DNA. CDR3 length: 16 amino acids. Germline V lookup: CDR1 SEHNR, CDR2 FQNEAQ (reference sequence). The CDR3 here is CASSLGTRDFTDTQYF.

The chain is built from TRBV24-1 and TRBJ2-2; TCRdb picks TRBD1, but there is no DNA to check that call. Germline V lookup: CDR1 KGHDR, CDR2 SFDVKD. CDR3 length equals 16 residues. CDR3 protein: CATSDSDRSNTGELFF.

The V and J genes are TRBV5-1 and TRBJ2-1; there is no DNA to check the TCRdb D call of TRBD2. This CDR3 has 19 residues. Germline assignment: CDR1 SGHRS and CDR2 YFSETQ. The CDR3 protein is CASSPLAGGPSRGYNEQFF.

This chain's CDR3 is CASRPGQGYGYTF. The chain carries TRBV11-3 and TRBJ1-2; the TCRdb call, TRBD1, lacks DNA for checking. The CDR3 is made up of 13 amino acids. Germline-derived CDR1 and CDR2 are SGHNT and YENEEA. Looking up the rest from reference TRBV11-3 and TRBJ1-2 gives the full variable domain: EAGVVQSPRYKIIEKKQPVAFWCNPISGHNTLYWYLQNLGQGPELLIRYENEEAVDDSQLPKDRFSAERLKGVDSTLKIQPAELGDSAVYLCASRPGQGYGYTFGSGTRLTVV.

The chain joins TRBV11-2 to TRBJ1-2. The CDR3 loop spans 14 amino acids. Per germline, CDR1 SGHAT and CDR2 FQNNGV. The CDR3 protein is CASSYYSASEGYTF.

The chain is built from TRBV18 and TRBJ2-3; TCRdb calls TRBD2, which cannot be checked without DNA. The CDR3 has 13 amino acids. Germline values: CDR1 KGHSH, CDR2 LQKENI. The CDR3 sequence is CATNRRETDTQYF.

V and J are TRBV15 and TRBJ1-3; TCRdb proposes TRBD1, but this gene call is untestable without DNA. CDR1 and CDR2 (germline): LNHNV, YYDKDF (reference sequence). The CDR3 has 14 amino acids. The CDR3 spells CATSTRGPGNTIYF. The full variable domain, rest sourced from reference TRBV15 and TRBJ1-3, is DAMVIQNPRYQVTQFGKPVTLSCSQTLNHNVMYWYQQKSSQAPKLLFHYYDKDFNNEADTPDNFQSRRPNTSFCFLDIRSPGLGDTAMYLCATSTRGPGNTIYFGEGSWLTVV.

This CDR3 reads CASSIPPTGGSSGANVLTF. The chain has TRBV5-1 and TRBJ2-6; TCRdb selects TRBD1, and the lack of DNA leaves this call unchecked. The germline gives CDR1 SGHRS, CDR2 YFSETQ. This CDR3 contains 19 residues.

The chain links TRBV7-9 to TRBJ1-2; TCRdb selects TRBD1, and the lack of DNA leaves this call unchecked. The CDR3 runs to 13 residues. Germline V gene data show CDR1 as SEHNR and CDR2 as FQNEAQ (reference sequence). CDR3 protein: CASVPTGAYGYTF.

CDR3 residues: CASKAGGPGETQYF. This chain connects TRBV6-1 to TRBJ2-5; TCRdb selects TRBD2, and the lack of DNA leaves this call unchecked. This CDR3 has 14 residues. Germline CDR1 reads MNHNS; CDR2 reads SASEGT.

This rearrangement joins TRBV5-1 to TRBJ2-5; absent DNA, TCRdb's TRBD1 call cannot be checked. The V gene's germline CDR1 is SGHRS and CDR2 YFSETQ. The CDR3 has 16 residues. This chain's CDR3 is CASSSAGTGGGLTQYF. The full variable domain, in which reference TRBV5-1 and TRBJ2-5 provide the parts outside the CDR3, is KAGVTQTPRYLIKTRGQQVTLSCSPISGHRSVSWYQQTPGQGLQFLFEYFSETQRNKGNFPGRFSGRQFSNSRSEMNVSTLELGDSALYLCASSSAGTGGGLTQYFGPGTRLLVL.

J is TRBJ2-1 and V is TRBV6-1; the TCRdb call, TRBD1, lacks DNA for checking. CDR1 and CDR2 from the germline V gene are MNHNS and SASEGT. The CDR3 runs 14 residues. The CDR3 reads CASSETTGGYEQFF.

V and J are TRBV6-5 and TRBJ1-3. This CDR3 has 13 residues. The V gene's germline CDR1 is MNHEY and CDR2 SVGAGI. The CDR3 region is CASSPKWGNTIYF.